This paragraph reports one TCR beta chain. The read gets to within 3 residues of the CDR3 end, and the germline J gene fills in the rest. This entry belongs to a study of T cells in women clearing cervical HPV infection. Study-wide background: Control women cleared a single incident HPV16 infection within 12 months.

With V trimmed by 0 bases and J by 5 bases, 6 bases remained unmatched. Germline V gives CDR1 SGHTA, CDR2 FQGNSA. The CDR3 is 15 residues long. Clones were sequenced by immunoSEQ multiplex PCR, and TCRdb holds only the in-frame ones, with some missing. The listing contains tens of thousands of clones. J is TRBJ2-7 and V is TRBV7-2, with TRBD2 matching over 8 bases. Input material: blood buffy coat. The sequence was obtained from a woman aged 18 to 75 with a cervical HPV16 infection that either progressed to CIN3+ or cleared (not recorded which). The CDR3 spells CASSLAGRGGHEQYF. The sequenced part of the CDR3 DNA is TGTGCCAGCAGCTTAGCGGGACGGGGGGGCCACGAG.